This TCR beta chain was profiled in a study of B cell selection in AIRE deficiency. Findings and limits, study-wide: TCRbeta-only data showed 36.6% of shared healthy Treg sequences in healthy Tconv. Shared Treg sequences were biased toward short CDR3s with few non-templated nucleotide insertions. Only about 10% of 3,500 to 4,500 shared Treg sequences were patient-specific; about 30% healthy-specific.

The sorted conventional CD4 T cells were gated as CD4+CD127+. Details on this clone: Its antigen is still unknown.

In the authors' methods: Patients' conventional T cells yielded 85,000 to 120,000 distinct TCRbeta sequences; donors' approximately 140,000. Method: immunoSEQ multiplex PCR; TCRdb's copy keeps in-frame clones and lacks some. V, J and clone size were drawn from that table, and D and trimming were deduced from the DNA. This table holds 20,000 to 25,000 clones, approximately 97% found once. The sample taken for sequencing was conventional CD4+ T cells sorted from PBMCs. The origin of this receptor is a human donor with AIRE deficiency.

In nucleotides, the CDR3 is TGTGCCTGGAGTGTAGGGGGAGCGGGGGGATACGAGCAGTACTTC. Residues: CAWSVGGAGGYEQYF. The V gene is TRBV30, the J gene TRBJ2-7; 9 bases are shared with TRBD2. The CDR3 length is 15 residues. Germline V gene lookup returns CDR1 GTSNPN and CDR2 SVGIG (reference sequence). J was trimmed by 4 bases and V by 0 bases; bases with no gene match: 7.